This TCR beta chain was documented in a study of beta chain features in type 1 diabetes. In its sample, this clone was seen a few times. The sequenced template was cDNA made from the entire isolated RNA. Generated by immunoSEQ multiplex PCR, the TCRdb table keeps only in-frame clones and is missing some. Here the sample spans 850,000 to 900,000 clones, roughly 15% being singletons. The CDR3 covers 14 residues. Germline CDR1 reads SGHRS; CDR2 reads YFSETQ. The V and J ends lost 3 bases and 2 bases, in that order; junction bases with no gene match: 4. In total, each donor contributed a single heparinised blood draw that averaged about 120 mL. Sorting of CD4+ naive, central memory, regulatory and stem cell-like memory cells was performed via CD45RO/CCR7/CD25/CD127/CD95/CD27.

The sequenced sample consisted of naive CD4+ T cells from blood. The TCR originated in a woman under 30 in good health. The rearrangement uses TRBV5-1 and TRBJ2-5; 7 nucleotides match TRBD1. The CDR3 loop reads CASSSQGNQETQYF. CDR3 nucleotide sequence: TGCGCCAGCAGCTCACAGGGGAATCAAGAGACCCAGTACTTC.